The sample holds a few counts of the clone carrying this T cell receptor (delta chain). Its antigen is unidentified. The protein TCRdb gives is from a much larger clone and does not agree with this DNA's translation at residue 23, likely a read error; the protein shown here comes from the DNA. The data derive from a study of γδ T cells in repeated Plasmodium falciparum infection. Across the study: Malian children with intense seasonal malaria exposure were compared with matched Australian children.

This CDR3 contains 26 residues. Per the germline V gene, CDR1 is TSWWSYY and CDR2 is QGS. TCRdb called clones from the multiplex PCR reads again using CATT. The sample has tens of thousands of delta-chain clones, roughly 1.6% seen once. Flow sorting of PBMC yielded separate Vgamma9/Vdelta2+ and Vdelta2-negative gammadelta T cell populations for bulk repertoire analysis. Study-wide findings and caveats: Over time and infection, Vgamma9/Vdelta2+ repertoires remained highly stable and polyclonal.

V usage is TRDV1 and J usage is TRDJ2; 9 positions agree with TRDD3. Here the J gene was assigned by germline matching of the DNA, as TCRdb has none. This TCR derives from a pool of human donors (malaria-infected and uninfected, not separated). The specimen sequenced was gamma-delta T cells from blood. The CDR3 DNA is TGTGCTCTTGGGGAACTAGGATGGACAAAGTTCCTATCGGACTGGGGGAGACAAACTTTGACAGCAAAACTCTTCTTT. Translating gives CALGELGWTKFLSDWGRQTLTAKLFF.